Listed below are T cell receptor beta chains from one sample, sequenced in a study of shared clonotypes between healthy human individuals. Assay used: immunoSEQ multiplex PCR; TCRdb lists only in-frame clones, some missing. The profile shows some 1.4 million clones, roughly 96% of them singletons. The sequencing input was naive CD4+ T cells sorted from blood. The receptor source for this set is a young man in good health. The CDR3 runs from the conserved cysteine through the conserved F or W. A D gene is named only where the DNA matches it firmly. Size tells how often a clone was seen (once, few, many) or the class of an expanded clone, and some rows leave it out.

clone size,D gene,CDR3 length,V gene,J gene,CDR3 DNA,CDR3 protein
NA,TRBD1,14,TRBV2,TRBJ1-2,TGTGCCAGCAGACAGGGGGCGATGGCCTATGGCTACACCTTC,CASRQGAMAYGYTF
NA,NA,14,TRBV29-1,TRBJ2-2,TGCAGCGTTCTGGGAGGCCCGCCTACCGGGGAGCTGTTTTTT,CSVLGGPPTGELFF
NA,NA,16,TRBV5-6,TRBJ2-7,TGTGCCAGCAGCTTTACCCCGACAGGCCACCACCGCGAGCAGTACTTC,CASSFTPTGHHREQYF
NA,NA,14,TRBV5-8,TRBJ2-1,TGTGCCAGCAGCTTATTCCAGGGGAGGAATGAGCAGTTCTTC,CASSLFQGRNEQFF
NA,TRBD2,15,TRBV9,TRBJ2-1,TGTGCCAGCACCGCTACTAGCGGGCCTACGGAAGAGCAGTTCTTC,CASTATSGPTEEQFF
NA,NA,12,TRBV5-1,TRBJ1-2,TGCGCCAGCAGCTTAGGTGGCCCTGGCTACACCTTC,CASSLGGPGYTF
NA,NA,16,TRBV5-4,TRBJ2-5,TGTGCCAGCATGGGGAGGGCAGGGGGAGGTCGAGAGACCCAGTACTTC,CASMGRAGGGRETQYF
NA,TRBD1,15,TRBV2,TRBJ1-6,TGTGCCAGCAGTGGGGACAGACTATATAATTCACCCCTCCACTTT,CASSGDRLYNSPLHF
NA,NA,15,TRBV7-3,TRBJ1-3,TGTGCCAGCAGGGACACTCACGGGGCTGGAAACACCATATATTTT,CASRDTHGAGNTIYF
NA,NA,13,TRBV2,TRBJ2-3,TGTGCCAGCAGTGAAGGAGACACAGATACGCAGTATTTT,CASSEGDTDTQYF
NA,TRBD1,12,TRBV2,TRBJ1-3,TGTGCCACCGGGGACAGTGGAAACACCATATATTTT,CATGDSGNTIYF
NA,NA,11,TRBV18,TRBJ1-1,TGTGCCAGTGCAGACGTCGGGGGAGCTTTCTTT,CASADVGGAFF
NA,NA,12,TRBV5-5,TRBJ2-3,TGTGCCAGCAGCCTAGTCACAGATACGCAGTATTTT,CASSLVTDTQYF
NA,TRBD2,17,TRBV5-5,TRBJ2-7,TGTGCCAGCAGCTTGGCCCCGGGGGGGGCGGTTGAGCACGAGCAGTACTTC,CASSLAPGGAVEHEQYF
NA,TRBD2,15,TRBV12-5,TRBJ2-7,TGTGCTAGTGGTTTGGGGGCGGGAGTTTCCTACGAGCAGTACTTC,CASGLGAGVSYEQYF
NA,NA,14,TRBV7-2,TRBJ2-5,TGTGCCAGCAGCTTAGGGGGCCGAGCAGAGACCCAGTACTTC,CASSLGGRAETQYF
NA,TRBD2,18,TRBV27,TRBJ2-7,TGTGCCAGCAGTTTGGTAGCTGGGTGGCTAGCGGGAGTGGACGAGCAGTACTTC,CASSLVAGWLAGVDEQYF
few,NA,15,TRBV7-9,TRBJ2-7,TGTGCCAGCAGCTTAACCAGACAGGGACTCTACGAGCAGTACTTC,CASSLTRQGLYEQYF
NA,NA,14,TRBV2,TRBJ1-1,TGTGCCAGCACCCCCACCTACAGAAACACTGAAGCTTTCTTT,CASTPTYRNTEAFF
NA,NA,12,TRBV11-1,TRBJ2-1,TGTGCCAGCAGCTTAGCTGACAATGAGCAGTTCTTC,CASSLADNEQFF
NA,TRBD1,15,TRBV14,TRBJ1-1,TGTGCCAGCAGCCACCGAGGGGGCGCAAAGACTGAAGCTTTCTTT,CASSHRGGAKTEAFF
NA,NA,16,TRBV18,TRBJ2-5,TGTGCCAGCTCACCAGGCAGGTACGAGTTCCAAGAGACCCAGTACTTC,CASSPGRYEFQETQYF
NA,NA,16,TRBV5-1,TRBJ2-1,TGCGCCAGCAGCTTGGAGGAGATCAGCTCCTACAATGAGCAGTTCTTC,CASSLEEISSYNEQFF
NA,NA,12,TRBV6-1,TRBJ1-2,TGTGCCAGCAGCGGACAGTTTTATGGCTACACCTTC,CASSGQFYGYTF
NA,NA,15,TRBV15,TRBJ1-5,TGTGCCACCAGCAGAGGGGAAAACGCCGCGCAGCCCCAGCATTTT,CATSRGENAAQPQHF
NA,NA,13,TRBV5-4,TRBJ2-3,TGTGCCAGCAGCCATCGACGGACAGATACGCAGTATTTT,CASSHRRTDTQYF
NA,NA,15,TRBV2,TRBJ2-2,TGTGCCAGCAGTGAAGGGCAGGGGATGGACGGGGAGCTGTTTTTT,CASSEGQGMDGELFF
NA,NA,15,TRBV2,TRBJ1-1,TGTGCCAGCAGTGAAACTGGTGGGGCGCGGGCTGAAGCTTTCTTT,CASSETGGARAEAFF
NA,TRBD2,14,TRBV2,TRBJ2-7,TGTGCCAGCAGTGATGGGGCGGGAGCCTACGAGCAGTACTTC,CASSDGAGAYEQYF
NA,NA,17,TRBV4-2,TRBJ2-2,TGTGCCAGCAGCCAACGGTGGATGGCTGGCTCGACCGGGGAGCTGTTTTTT,CASSQRWMAGSTGELFF
NA,TRBD1,15,TRBV19,TRBJ1-1,TGTGCCAGTAGTATAGACAGGGGGCACGGCACTGAAGCTTTCTTT,CASSIDRGHGTEAFF
NA,NA,15,TRBV13,TRBJ2-7,TGTGCCAGCAGCTTAACCGGGGCTAGTGGGCACGAGCAGTACTTC,CASSLTGASGHEQYF
NA,TRBD2,17,TRBV7-9,TRBJ2-1,TGTGCCAGCAGCTCAATTCCCGGGACTAGCGGAAACAATGAGCAGTTCTTC,CASSSIPGTSGNNEQFF
NA,TRBD2,14,TRBV5-4,TRBJ2-5,TGTGCCAGCAGAATGACTAGCGCTCAAGAGACCCAGTACTTC,CASRMTSAQETQYF
NA,NA,16,TRBV28,TRBJ1-1,TGTGCCAGCAGTTTCCCCGGGGTGGGAGTCGGCACTGAAGCTTTCTTT,CASSFPGVGVGTEAFF
NA,NA,15,TRBV5-1,TRBJ2-5,TGCGCCAGCAGCCCCGGGACACGCCTTATAGAGACCCAGTACTTC,CASSPGTRLIETQYF
NA,TRBD1,17,TRBV28,TRBJ2-5,TGTGCCAGCAGTTTATCCGACAGGGGGCTTTACGGTGAGACCCAGTACTTC,CASSLSDRGLYGETQYF
NA,NA,14,TRBV18,TRBJ2-1,TGTGCCAGCTCACGAACGACACAGAACAATGAGCAGTTCTTC,CASSRTTQNNEQFF
NA,TRBD2,16,TRBV15,TRBJ2-1,TGTGCCACCAGCAGAGATTTAGGGACTAGCGGCAATGAGCAGTTCTTC,CATSRDLGTSGNEQFF